One T cell receptor beta chain is described in this entry. Its antigen specificity is not known. No clone much larger than this one lies a single base away; base qualities are absent. The source of the sample is a study of blood T cell repertoires in COVID-19 (dated by TCRdb to 2020 to 2022). Describing the broader study: Samples from collaborators originated in the United States, Italy and Spain and spanned both the acute and convalescent phases of COVID-19. Nearly every sample came with metadata listing a de-identified subject ID, COVID-19 status, age in years and sex. Subjects who had been exposed to COVID-19, were actively infected with it, or had recovered from it provided the deeply sampled blood TCRbeta repertoires that made up the dataset. Where available, HLA class I and class II types were taken from metadata supplied by the sample provider and were not determined by assay-based typing. The samples were drawn from two sources: the first 160 participants of the ongoing ImmuneRACE study, and 1,000 to 1,500 subjects contributed by 6 global collaborators. The material from the prospective study consisted of cDNA or gDNA derived from T cells, B-cell-depleted T cells, or PBMCs. The repertoires were released in a freely available public database meant as a resource for research on the immune response to SARS-CoV-2.

Participants in the prospective study were aged about 18 to 95 years, lived in about two dozen United States geographic areas, and enrolled through a virtual design. In the prospective study, cohorts were assigned on the basis of participant-reported clinical history obtained from a screening survey and a study questionnaire. ImmuneRACE Cohort 3 recovered participants were defined by two consecutive negative NP/OP PCR tests, healthcare professional clearance, or symptom resolution. In the prospective study, whole blood, serum and a nasopharyngeal or oropharyngeal swab were collected from each participant by mobile phlebotomists. Prospective study participants could optionally give additional blood draws and questionnaires over an approximately two-month period. Before DNA extraction, blood samples from the prospective study were shipped at room temperature or frozen. The immunoSEQ Assay, a bias-controlled multiplex PCR, was used to amplify TCRbeta CDR3 regions from genomic DNA. Regarding the original processing steps: Within the assay, amplification of reference gene primers was used to estimate how many nucleated cells each sample contained. Sequence reads were collapsed and filtered to measure the absolute abundance of every unique TCRbeta CDR3 rearrangement. For each sample, productive Simpson clonality was calculated by taking the square root of Simpson's diversity index across productive rearrangements. The immuneACCESS repertoire file appears here via TCRdb, limited to in-frame rearrangements. These files lack a portion of the clones; in checked studies, under half of the deficit traces to unresolved V genes, and the cause of the others is not known. V and J calls plus clone size are reproduced from that table; the DNA served to infer D and trimming. The sample table lists about 190,000 clones, approximately 84% of them with a count of one. The top ten hold roughly 3.2% of the sample.

In the germline V gene, CDR1 corresponds to SGHRS and CDR2 to YFSETQ. The CDR3 holds 14 amino acids from the cysteine to the phenylalanine. Only the CDR3 portion is preserved as DNA: 42 bases, with reading frame beginning at the first base. At the junction V is shortened by 2 bases and J by 5 bases, with 13 bases in between. General study outcomes and caveats: The amount of clinical and demographic metadata varied by source and participant and was provided uncurated.

The sequence is built from TRBV5-1 and TRBJ1-2; 5 matching bases give a weak D call of TRBD1. The receptor comes from a woman aged 30 to 39 who had recovered from COVID-19. The sequencing input was PBMCs or T cells enriched from blood (not recorded which). The CDR3 has the sequence CASSFGGLGYGYTF. The nucleotide sequence is TGCGCCAGCAGCTTCGGGGGTTTGGGGTATGGCTACACCTTC.